Listed below are T cell receptor beta chains from one sample, sequenced in a study of CD8 T cell repertoires and HIV-1 epitope variants. Libraries were prepared by immunoSEQ multiplex PCR; TCRdb keeps only in-frame clonotypes and omits some of them. The table lists around 4,500 clones, roughly 67% of them singletons. These receptors lack a known antigen. Sequencing was carried out using cultured CD8+ T cells derived from PBMCs. Receptors were obtained from a male donor with HIV. Both conserved end residues are part of each CDR3. Each record gives: J gene, D gene, clone size, V gene, CDR3 DNA, CDR3 protein. D genes are given only for firm matches. Clone size is shown for a subset of rows, as once, few, many or a class of expanded clone.

TRBJ2-2 - - TRBV5-4 TGTGCCAGCAGCTACCTACAGGGGAACACCGGGGAGCTGTTTTTT CASSYLQGNTGELFF
TRBJ2-7 - - TRBV15 TGTGCCACCAGCAGAGCTGGAGGGAACGAGCAGTACTTC CATSRAGGNEQYF
TRBJ1-1 - once TRBV29-1 TGCAGCGTCCCGAGCGGGGCAGGAGGGGTAACTGAAGCTTTCTTT CSVPSGAGGVTEAFF
TRBJ2-1 TRBD2 - TRBV9 TGTGCCAGCAGCGTTACTCAAGGGACTAGCGACAATGAGCAGTTCTTC CASSVTQGTSDNEQFF
TRBJ1-5 TRBD1 large TRBV19 TGTGCCAGTACCCCGGACAGGTTAAGCAATCAGCCCCAGCATTTT CASTPDRLSNQPQHF
TRBJ1-1 TRBD1 - TRBV7-3 TGTGCCAGCAGCTCTCCGGACAGGGGGCTTGTTGAAGCTTTCTTT CASSSPDRGLVEAFF
TRBJ1-5 - - TRBV7-9 TGTGCCAGCAGCTTAAATGGAGGGTTGCGCAATCAGCCCCAGCATTTT CASSLNGGLRNQPQHF
TRBJ1-2 - hyperexpanded TRBV4-1 TGCGCCAGCAGCCAAGATCCCCCAGACTTGGACTATGGCTACACCTTC CASSQDPPDLDYGYTF
TRBJ1-1 - - TRBV6-5 TGTGCCAGCAGTTCGCGGACGGCCTCGAACACTGAAGCTTTCTTT CASSSRTASNTEAFF
TRBJ2-7 - - TRBV14 TGTGCCAGCAGCCGAGACAGGTCTAGCTCCTACGAGCAGTACTTC CASSRDRSSSYEQYF
TRBJ2-2 - - TRBV9 TGTGCCAGCAGCGTAGCTAGGGGAGGAACGAACACCGGGGAGCTGTTTTTT CASSVARGGTNTGELFF
TRBJ2-6 - few TRBV7-9 TGTGCCAGCAGCCAATTAGGGGATTTATCGGGGGCTGGGGCCAACGTCCTGACTTTC CASSQLGDLSGAGANVLTF
TRBJ1-4 - - TRBV28 TGTGCCAGCAGTTCCGGACAGAGGGAGGATGAAAAACTGTTTTTT CASSSGQREDEKLFF
TRBJ1-2 TRBD1 few TRBV6-1 TGTGCCAGCAGTGGACCGGACAGGGGAGACTATGGCTACACCTTC CASSGPDRGDYGYTF
TRBJ2-7 - - TRBV7-9 TGTGCCAGCTCCCCAGGGGAATCCTACGAGCAGTACTTC CASSPGESYEQYF
TRBJ2-3 - - TRBV29-1 TGCAGCGTTGAATATAGCACAGATACGCAGTATTTT CSVEYSTDTQYF
TRBJ2-1 TRBD1 few TRBV28 TGTGCCAGCAGTTTGGGACAGGGGTTGGATGAGCAGTTCTTC CASSLGQGLDEQFF
TRBJ2-1 - - TRBV5-1 TGCGCCAGCAGCTTAACTAGCTCCTTCCCCAATGAGCAGTTCTTC CASSLTSSFPNEQFF
TRBJ2-1 - - TRBV5-4 TGTGCCAGCAGCCCCCAGGGTGGACTCCCCGCCGACAATGAGCAGTTCTTC CASSPQGGLPADNEQFF
TRBJ2-7 - few TRBV28 TGTGCCAGCAGTTACCGGGGGCTACTTTCCTACGAGCAGTACTTC CASSYRGLLSYEQYF
TRBJ2-1 TRBD2 - TRBV13 TGTGCCAGCAGCTCCACTAGCGACTACAATGAGCAGTTCTTC CASSSTSDYNEQFF
TRBJ2-7 TRBD1 - TRBV27 TGTGCCAGCAGCTTGGGACAGTACCTTCGTGAGCAGTACTTC CASSLGQYLREQYF
TRBJ2-3 TRBD2 once TRBV27 TGTGCCAGCAGTTTATCCCCTAGCGGGGGCACAGATACGCAGTATTTT CASSLSPSGGTDTQYF
TRBJ2-7 TRBD1 - TRBV28 TGTGCCAGCAGTCTCTACCGGGACAGGGCCTACGAGCAGTACTTC CASSLYRDRAYEQYF